A selection of T cell receptor beta chains follows, all from one sample in a study of blood T cell repertoires in COVID-19. The table came from immunoSEQ multiplex PCR; TCRdb's copy has only in-frame clones and leaves some out. Of 100,000 to 150,000 clones detected, around 80% appear once; the ten largest clones hold approximately 16%. Sequenced sample: peripheral blood. Receptor source: a man aged 55-75 years with active or convalescent COVID-19. Each CDR3 is given with its conserved first and last residue. D genes are given only for firm matches. Size is omitted from some rows. Given values are once, few, many or a class for expanded clones.

abundance: -
j_gene: TRBJ2-3
d_gene: -
v_gene: TRBV9
CDR3nt: TGTGCCAGCAGCGTAGAGATCGGCGGAAGCACAGATACGCAGTATTTT
CDR3aa: CASSVEIGGSTDTQYF

abundance: few
j_gene: TRBJ2-1
d_gene: TRBD1
v_gene: TRBV19
CDR3nt: TGTGCCAGTAGACAACCGGGACAGGGGGACAATGAGCAGTTCTTC
CDR3aa: CASRQPGQGDNEQFF

abundance: -
j_gene: TRBJ1-1
d_gene: -
v_gene: TRBV27
CDR3nt: TGTGCCAGCAGCCAACAGGGGAACACTGAAGCTTTCTTT
CDR3aa: CASSQQGNTEAFF

abundance: -
j_gene: TRBJ1-2
d_gene: TRBD1
v_gene: TRBV28
CDR3nt: TGTGCCAGCAGGGACAGGGCCTCCAACTATGGCTACACCTTC
CDR3aa: CASRDRASNYGYTF

abundance: -
j_gene: TRBJ1-1
d_gene: -
v_gene: TRBV29-1
CDR3nt: TGCAGCGTTGAAGGGGCCCGAGCAGCTTTCTTT
CDR3aa: CSVEGARAAFF

abundance: -
j_gene: TRBJ2-2
d_gene: TRBD2
v_gene: TRBV7-2
CDR3nt: TGTGCCAGCAGCAGTTATAGCGGGCAGAACACCGGGGAGCTGTTTTTT
CDR3aa: CASSSYSGQNTGELFF

abundance: -
j_gene: TRBJ2-3
d_gene: TRBD2
v_gene: TRBV7-9
CDR3nt: TGTGCCAGCAGCTTAGAAAGGACTAGAGCAGATACGCAGTATTTT
CDR3aa: CASSLERTRADTQYF

abundance: -
j_gene: TRBJ2-5
d_gene: TRBD2
v_gene: TRBV24-1
CDR3nt: TGTGCCACCAGTGGGGGACTAGCCCGAGAGACCCAGTACTTC
CDR3aa: CATSGGLARETQYF

abundance: -
j_gene: TRBJ2-5
d_gene: TRBD1
v_gene: TRBV5-4
CDR3nt: TGTGCCAGCAGTTCTGACAGGGGGATGGAGTCCCAGTACTTC
CDR3aa: CASSSDRGMESQYF

abundance: -
j_gene: TRBJ1-4
d_gene: TRBD1
v_gene: TRBV20-1
CDR3nt: TGCAGTGCTAGTAGACAGGGGAAACTGTTTTTT
CDR3aa: CSASRQGKLFF

abundance: -
j_gene: TRBJ2-5
d_gene: -
v_gene: TRBV7-2
CDR3nt: TGTGCCAGCAGCTTTGCGGGGCAGGGACAAGAGACCCAGTACTTC
CDR3aa: CASSFAGQGQETQYF

abundance: -
j_gene: TRBJ2-7
d_gene: TRBD2
v_gene: TRBV28
CDR3nt: TGTGCCAGCAGTCCCGCGGGACTAGCGGGAGGAGAACCGAAGGGCGAGCAGTACTTC
CDR3aa: CASSPAGLAGGEPKGEQYF

abundance: once
j_gene: TRBJ2-1
d_gene: TRBD2
v_gene: TRBV4-3
CDR3nt: TGCGCCAGCAGCCAAGATTTCGGGGTGGCGGGACTAGCGGGGTTCAATGAGCAGTTCTTC
CDR3aa: CASSQDFGVAGLAGFNEQFF

abundance: -
j_gene: TRBJ1-2
d_gene: TRBD1
v_gene: TRBV6-1
CDR3nt: TGTGCCAGCAGTGAATGGGGACAGGGGGCGAACTATGGCTACACCTTC
CDR3aa: CASSEWGQGANYGYTF

abundance: -
j_gene: TRBJ2-1
d_gene: TRBD2
v_gene: TRBV3-1/TRBV3-2
CDR3nt: TGTGCCAGCAGCCTCGGACTAGCGGGAGGTGAGCAGTTCTTC
CDR3aa: CASSLGLAGGEQFF

abundance: -
j_gene: TRBJ2-1
d_gene: TRBD1
v_gene: TRBV2
CDR3nt: TGTGCCAGCAGACGGGACAGGGGGATCAATGAGCAGTTCTTC
CDR3aa: CASRRDRGINEQFF

abundance: -
j_gene: TRBJ1-5
d_gene: -
v_gene: TRBV19
CDR3nt: TGTGCCAGTAGTATTGCCAGAAATAGCAATCAGCCCCAGCATTTT
CDR3aa: CASSIARNSNQPQHF

abundance: few
j_gene: TRBJ2-7
d_gene: TRBD1
v_gene: TRBV9
CDR3nt: TGTGCCGGGAAGACGACAGGGGCCTCCTACGAGCAGTACTTC
CDR3aa: CAGKTTGASYEQYF

abundance: -
j_gene: TRBJ1-3
d_gene: TRBD1
v_gene: TRBV2
CDR3nt: TGTGCCAGCGGACAGGGGGGGTACTCTGGAAACACCATATATTTT
CDR3aa: CASGQGGYSGNTIYF

abundance: once
j_gene: TRBJ2-2
d_gene: TRBD2
v_gene: TRBV7-2
CDR3nt: TGTGCCAGTCGGGCGGGAGGGGTCGTCCCCGGGGAGCTGTTTTTT
CDR3aa: CASRAGGVVPGELFF

abundance: -
j_gene: TRBJ2-5
d_gene: TRBD2
v_gene: TRBV4-3
CDR3nt: TGCGCCAGCAGCCAAGATGCAGGGCGGGAGGAGACCCAGTACTTC
CDR3aa: CASSQDAGREETQYF

abundance: -
j_gene: TRBJ2-2
d_gene: -
v_gene: TRBV29-1
CDR3nt: TGCAGCGTTGATGTCGGGGTCACGAACACCGGGGAGCTGTTTTTT
CDR3aa: CSVDVGVTNTGELFF

abundance: -
j_gene: TRBJ1-1
d_gene: -
v_gene: TRBV27
CDR3nt: TGTGCCAGCAGCCGGAACACTGAAGCTTTCTTT
CDR3aa: CASSRNTEAFF

abundance: -
j_gene: TRBJ2-1
d_gene: TRBD2
v_gene: TRBV4-1
CDR3nt: TGCGCCAGCAGCCAGGGACTAGTCTATGAGCAGTTCTTC
CDR3aa: CASSQGLVYEQFF

abundance: -
j_gene: TRBJ1-5
d_gene: TRBD1
v_gene: TRBV2
CDR3nt: TGTGCCAGCAGGGACGGGACAGGGGATCAGCCCCAGCATTTT
CDR3aa: CASRDGTGDQPQHF

abundance: -
j_gene: TRBJ1-1
d_gene: -
v_gene: TRBV19
CDR3nt: TGTGCCAGTAACGCGTACCGACAACCGAACACTGAAGCTTTCTTT
CDR3aa: CASNAYRQPNTEAFF

abundance: -
j_gene: TRBJ2-2
d_gene: -
v_gene: TRBV7-2
CDR3nt: TGTGCCAGCAGCCAGGGGTTTAGCGGGACCGGGGAGCTGTTTTTT
CDR3aa: CASSQGFSGTGELFF

abundance: -
j_gene: TRBJ2-1
d_gene: -
v_gene: TRBV10-3
CDR3nt: TGTGCCATCAGTGGCTCCCGCGGCGAGCAGTTCTTC
CDR3aa: CAISGSRGEQFF

abundance: -
j_gene: TRBJ2-6
d_gene: -
v_gene: TRBV5-4
CDR3nt: TGTGCCAGCCGGGGGGCCTCTGGGGCCAACGTCCTGACTTTC
CDR3aa: CASRGASGANVLTF

abundance: -
j_gene: TRBJ1-5
d_gene: -
v_gene: TRBV12-3/TRBV12-4
CDR3nt: TGTGCCAGCAGTAGAGGCCAGCCCCAGCATTTT
CDR3aa: CASSRGQPQHF

abundance: -
j_gene: TRBJ2-2
d_gene: -
v_gene: TRBV11-3
CDR3nt: TGTGCCAGCAGCTTAGGGGGGCTTGGAACCGGGGAGCTGTTTTTT
CDR3aa: CASSLGGLGTGELFF

abundance: -
j_gene: TRBJ1-1
d_gene: -
v_gene: TRBV3-1/TRBV3-2
CDR3nt: TGTGCCAGCAGCCAAGGATGGGCAGGGCTCACTGAAGCTTTCTTT
CDR3aa: CASSQGWAGLTEAFF

abundance: -
j_gene: TRBJ2-1
d_gene: -
v_gene: TRBV4-2
CDR3nt: TGTGCCAGCAGCCAAGATTGGCGGTTGCAGTTCTTC
CDR3aa: CASSQDWRLQFF

abundance: -
j_gene: TRBJ1-5
d_gene: -
v_gene: TRBV19
CDR3nt: TGTGCCAGTAGTACACTCAGGCGGCAGGGAGGGAATCAGCCCCAGCATTTT
CDR3aa: CASSTLRRQGGNQPQHF

abundance: -
j_gene: TRBJ1-4
d_gene: TRBD1
v_gene: TRBV28
CDR3nt: TGTGCCAGCAGGCCGACCGGGACAGCTAATGAAAAACTGTTTTTT
CDR3aa: CASRPTGTANEKLFF

abundance: -
j_gene: TRBJ1-2
d_gene: -
v_gene: TRBV6-5
CDR3nt: TGTGCCAGCAGTTACGCGGGGACGGATTGGATTTATGGCTACACCTTC
CDR3aa: CASSYAGTDWIYGYTF

abundance: -
j_gene: TRBJ2-7
d_gene: -
v_gene: TRBV5-1
CDR3nt: TGCGCCAGCAGCTTGGGGGCAGGGGATGCCGAGCAGTACTTC
CDR3aa: CASSLGAGDAEQYF

abundance: -
j_gene: TRBJ2-7
d_gene: -
v_gene: TRBV15
CDR3nt: TGTGCCACCAGCAGAGAGGGTCGTAGGGACTCAAGATACTACGAGCAGTACTTC
CDR3aa: CATSREGRRDSRYYEQYF

abundance: -
j_gene: TRBJ2-3
d_gene: -
v_gene: TRBV12-1
CDR3nt: TGTGCCAGCAGCTTTGAGGGACTAGCGGGAGAGGTTGATACGCAGTATTTT
CDR3aa: CASSFEGLAGEVDTQYF

abundance: -
j_gene: TRBJ1-1
d_gene: -
v_gene: TRBV14
CDR3nt: TGTGCCAGCAGCCTATCCGGGGATAACACTGAAGCTTTCTTT
CDR3aa: CASSLSGDNTEAFF

abundance: -
j_gene: TRBJ2-7
d_gene: TRBD2
v_gene: TRBV19
CDR3nt: TGTGCCAGTAGTATAGGGGCTAGCGGAACCTACGAGCAGTACTTC
CDR3aa: CASSIGASGTYEQYF

abundance: -
j_gene: TRBJ2-5
d_gene: TRBD2
v_gene: TRBV7-8
CDR3nt: TGTGCCAGCAGCTTACCCACCGCCGGACTAGCGGGAGGGCACCAAGAGACCCAGTACTTC
CDR3aa: CASSLPTAGLAGGHQETQYF

abundance: once
j_gene: TRBJ2-5
d_gene: -
v_gene: TRBV3-1/TRBV3-2
CDR3nt: TGTGCCAGCAGCCGTGACGGGGGTGGGGAGACCCAGTACTTC
CDR3aa: CASSRDGGGETQYF

abundance: -
j_gene: TRBJ1-6
d_gene: TRBD1
v_gene: TRBV28
CDR3nt: TGTGCCGCCACGGGGGGACAGGTGATGTCACCCCTCCACTTT
CDR3aa: CAATGGQVMSPLHF

abundance: -
j_gene: TRBJ1-2
d_gene: TRBD1
v_gene: TRBV3-1/TRBV3-2
CDR3nt: TGTGCCAGCAGCCTTCGACAGGGCATCATGCACAATGGCTACACCTTC
CDR3aa: CASSLRQGIMHNGYTF

abundance: -
j_gene: TRBJ2-7
d_gene: TRBD2
v_gene: TRBV2
CDR3nt: TGTGCCAGCAGTTCCCAGGCTAGCGGGTATTACGAGCAGTACTTC
CDR3aa: CASSSQASGYYEQYF

abundance: -
j_gene: TRBJ2-3
d_gene: -
v_gene: TRBV9
CDR3nt: TGTGCCAGCAGCGGGACTTTAAGAGGCGCAGATACGCAGTATTTT
CDR3aa: CASSGTLRGADTQYF

abundance: few
j_gene: TRBJ2-2
d_gene: TRBD2
v_gene: TRBV4-2
CDR3nt: TGTGCCAGCAGCCTGGGGACTAGCGGGGGCGTAGGCGGGGAGCTGTTTTTT
CDR3aa: CASSLGTSGGVGGELFF

abundance: -
j_gene: TRBJ1-5
d_gene: -
v_gene: TRBV2
CDR3nt: TGTGCCAGCAGTTGGATGGGCGGACCGGGGCAGCCCCAGCATTTT
CDR3aa: CASSWMGGPGQPQHF

abundance: once
j_gene: TRBJ2-7
d_gene: TRBD1
v_gene: TRBV5-1
CDR3nt: TGCGCCAGCAGCCCCGGGACAGGTGGTATCTACGAGCAGTACTTC
CDR3aa: CASSPGTGGIYEQYF

abundance: -
j_gene: TRBJ2-3
d_gene: -
v_gene: TRBV19
CDR3nt: TGTGCCAGTAGTACCCGAGTTGTCGGGGGAACAGATACGCAGTATTTT
CDR3aa: CASSTRVVGGTDTQYF

abundance: -
j_gene: TRBJ2-3
d_gene: -
v_gene: TRBV6-6
CDR3nt: TGTGCCAGCAGTTATGATGGGGGCGGAGATACGCAGTATTTT
CDR3aa: CASSYDGGGDTQYF

abundance: -
j_gene: TRBJ2-1
d_gene: TRBD2
v_gene: TRBV29-1
CDR3nt: TGCAGCGTCGGGGGGGTGGGCAGCGGACGCTCCTACAATGAGCAGTTCTTC
CDR3aa: CSVGGVGSGRSYNEQFF

abundance: -
j_gene: TRBJ1-1
d_gene: -
v_gene: TRBV6-8
CDR3nt: TGTGCCAGCAGTCTACGGAACCGAGGAGCTTTCTTT
CDR3aa: CASSLRNRGAFF

abundance: -
j_gene: TRBJ1-2
d_gene: TRBD1
v_gene: TRBV27
CDR3nt: TGTGCCAGCAGTTTGGGACAGGGGGTACGAGGCTACACCTTC
CDR3aa: CASSLGQGVRGYTF

abundance: -
j_gene: TRBJ2-3
d_gene: -
v_gene: TRBV30
CDR3nt: TGTGCCTGGAGTGAGACGGGGGCAGATACGCAGTATTTT
CDR3aa: CAWSETGADTQYF

abundance: -
j_gene: TRBJ2-7
d_gene: TRBD2
v_gene: TRBV18
CDR3nt: TGTGCCAGCTCACGCTCTAGCGGCTACGAGCAGTACTTC
CDR3aa: CASSRSSGYEQYF

abundance: -
j_gene: TRBJ2-7
d_gene: TRBD2
v_gene: TRBV29-1
CDR3nt: TGCAGCGTTGAAGAGGTGACTAGCGGGAGGGCCCTCGACGAGCAGTACTTC
CDR3aa: CSVEEVTSGRALDEQYF

abundance: -
j_gene: TRBJ1-2
d_gene: -
v_gene: TRBV5-4
CDR3nt: TGTGCCAGCAGCTTGGGGCCGAATAACTATGGCTACACCTTC
CDR3aa: CASSLGPNNYGYTF